Following are 29 T cell receptor beta chains from one sample sequenced in a study of regulatory T cells in long-lasting Graves disease. Noted time point: newly diagnosed GD, antithyroid drugs for less than 3 months. Generation of the TCR library employed RNA extracted from PBMCs. With iRepertoire HTBI primers and Arm-PCR of CDR3 regions, TCR beta libraries were built. MiXCR was run by TCRdb on the multiplex PCR reads, yielding one entry per CDR3 protein. This repertoire shows about 560,000 distinct CDR3 sequences, 16% found once; its top ten account for more than 10%. The sample was also reused in another study, on T cells in Graves' hyperthyroidism and ophthalmopathy.

Sequenced here: peripheral blood mononuclear cells (PBMCs), sampled at new diagnosis, from a patient treated with antithyroid drugs. Receptor source: a man between 18 and 29 years old with Graves disease.

This clonotype was seen ten or more times. The rearrangement uses TRBV7-6 and TRBJ2-7, with TRBD1 matching 9 bases. Germline values: CDR1 SGHVS, CDR2 FNYEAQ. The length of the CDR3 is 16 residues. The trim removed 5 bases at V and 6 bases at J, leaving 14 bases unmatched. The CDR3 reads CASSLPGQGGSVEQYF. CDR3 nucleotides: TGTGCCAGCAGCCTACCGGGACAGGGAGGTTCTGTCGAGCAGTACTTC.

This clonotype was picked up many times. The genes are TRBV28 and TRBJ2-7, with 8 bases aligning to TRBD2. V was pared by 0 bases and J by 7 bases, with 11 bases of the junction left unmatched. Germline CDR1 MDHEN, CDR2 SYDVKM. The CDR3 length is 16 residues. For the CDR3, the DNA is TGTGCCAGCAGTTTATGGGGTGCGAGCGGCGGGGGGGAGCAGTACTTC. Protein: CASSLWGASGGGEQYF. The complete variable domain, with remaining parts taken from reference TRBV28 and TRBJ2-7, reads DVKVTQSSRYLVKRTGEKVFLECVQDMDHENMFWYRQDPGLGLRLIYFSYDVKMKEKGDIPEGYSVSREKKERFSLILESASTNQTSMYLCASSLWGASGGGEQYFGPGTRLTVT.

The sample holds many counts of this clonotype. The V gene is TRBV28, the J gene TRBJ1-5, with D perhaps TRBD1 (5 bases). V was clipped by 8 bases and J by 7 bases, with 30 bases between them. This CDR3 has 18 residues. Germline values: CDR1 MDHEN, CDR2 SYDVKM. The CDR3 region is CASRSFYVTSGGWQPQHF. The CDR3 nucleotides read TGTGCCAGCCGCAGTTTCTATGTTACATCGGGGGGTTGGCAGCCCCAGCATTTT.

This clonotype came up many times. The chain employs TRBV11-2 and TRBJ2-1, with 7 bases identical to TRBD2. The length of the CDR3 is 20 residues. Trimming removed 5 bases from V and 1 base from J; junction bases left unmatched: 20. Germline values: CDR1 SGHAT, CDR2 FQNNGV. CDR3 protein: CASSTRVGTKRRRSYNEQFF. The CDR3 DNA sequence: TGTGCCAGCAGCACCCGAGTGGGGACTAAAAGGAGACGGTCCTACAATGAGCAGTTCTTC.

This chain uses TRBV20-1 with TRBJ2-3; the match to TRBD2 covers 8 bases. V shed 6 bases, J shed 2 bases, and the junction held 7 bases outside the gene matches. CDR3 length: 14 residues. CDR1 and CDR2 from the germline V gene are DFQATT and SNEGSKA (reference sequence). As DNA, the CDR3 is TGCAGTGCCGAACGGGGGGGGGACACAGATACGCAGTATTTT. Protein product: CSAERGGDTDTQYF.

This clonotype was seen more than once but under ten times. The chain couples TRBV6-1 to TRBJ2-5; D possibly matches TRBD1 or TRBD2 (5 bases each). This CDR3 is built from 17 residues. Trimming removed 2 bases at V and 5 bases at J, with 21 bases between. Germline V gene data show CDR1 as MNHNS and CDR2 as SASEGT. As DNA, the CDR3 is TGTGCCAGCAGTGAACGGGCCCTTGCCTCTTGGGGGGAGACCCAGTACTTC. This sequence encodes CASSERALASWGETQYF.

The CDR3 loop reads CAIGELADEQFF. CDR3 DNA: TGTGCCATCGGGGAATTAGCAGATGAGCAGTTCTTC. The chain employs TRBV10-3 and TRBJ2-1; D not resolved. V lost 8 bases to trimming and J lost 8 bases, with 13 bases between them. This CDR3 spans 12 amino acids. Germline V CDR1 and CDR2: ENHRY, SYGVKD.

This clonotype has just a few counts. J is TRBJ2-5 and V is TRBV6-2 or TRBV6-3; no definite D call. Germline V gene lookup returns CDR1 MNHEY and CDR2 SVGEGT. The CDR3 runs 12 residues. Trimming stripped 2 bases from V and 3 bases from J, with 4 bases between. CDR3 protein: CASSYGKETQYF. The CDR3 DNA is TGTGCCAGCAGTTACGGCAAAGAGACCCAGTACTTC.

The table lists this clonotype with many counts. The rearrangement joins TRBV20-1 to TRBJ2-1; tentative D call: TRBD1 (6 bases). This CDR3 has 13 residues. Looked up from germline, CDR1 is DFQATT and CDR2 is SNEGSKA (reference sequence). Trimming took off 5 bases at V and 3 bases at J, with 11 bases between the two ends. The CDR3 here is CSAVTGIYNEQFF. In DNA form, the CDR3 reads TGCAGTGCTGTTACAGGGATCTACAATGAGCAGTTCTTC.

This clonotype was detected ten times or more. The DNA for the CDR3 is TGTGCCAGCAGCCCTCCTAGCGGGGGCCCCCCAGATACGCAGTATTTT. As protein: CASSPPSGGPPDTQYF. The chain combines TRBV7-6 with TRBJ2-3, with 10 bases identical to TRBD2. Per germline, CDR1 SGHVS and CDR2 FNYEAQ. Losses at the gene ends were 5 bases for V and 4 bases for J; bases not matched to a gene: 9. The length of the CDR3 is 16 residues.

In its sample, this clonotype was seen many times. The gene calls are TRBV6-2 or TRBV6-3 and TRBJ2-7; weak D call: TRBD2 (6 bases). The CDR3 runs 15 residues. V was pared by 6 bases and J by 0 bases, with 15 bases between. Germline CDR1 MNHEY, CDR2 SVGEGT. The CDR3 is CASSGPSESSYEQYF. CDR3 bases: TGTGCCAGCAGCGGACCTAGCGAGAGCTCCTACGAGCAGTACTTC.

The table lists this clonotype with a few counts. The J gene is TRBJ2-3, the V gene TRBV6-9, with D uncertain. CDR3 length: 15 residues. V was clipped by 3 bases and J by 4 bases, with 14 bases between them. Germline V gene lookup returns CDR1 MNHGY and CDR2 SVAAGI. The CDR3 loop reads CASSYGRSRADTQYF. CDR3 DNA: TGTGCCAGCAGTTACGGGCGGTCTAGGGCAGATACGCAGTATTTT.

V is TRBV18 and J is TRBJ2-3, with 9 bases that match TRBD2. Per the germline V gene, CDR1 is KGHSH and CDR2 is LQKENI. The CDR3 sequence is 17 residues long. V was clipped by 5 bases and J by 0 bases; unmatched bases: 9. The CDR3 spells CASSWTSVRTSTDTQYF. The CDR3 nucleotides read TGTGCCAGCTCATGGACTAGCGTACGTACTAGCACAGATACGCAGTATTTT.

The table lists this clonotype with a few counts. V usage is TRBV5-1 and J usage is TRBJ2-7, with 7 bases identical to TRBD1. This CDR3 comprises 14 residues. J was trimmed by 4 bases and V by 3 bases; bases with no gene match: 7. Germline V gene data show CDR1 as SGHRS and CDR2 as YFSETQ. The CDR3 DNA reads TGCGCCAGCAGCTATAGGGGACAGCGATACGAGCAGTACTTC. It yields the protein CASSYRGQRYEQYF. Variable domain in full (rest from reference TRBV5-1 and TRBJ2-7): KAGVTQTPRYLIKTRGQQVTLSCSPISGHRSVSWYQQTPGQGLQFLFEYFSETQRNKGNFPGRFSGRQFSNSRSEMNVSTLELGDSALYLCASSYRGQRYEQYFGPGTRLTVT.

For this clonotype: This may come from a read error, since a much larger clone is one base off. J is TRBJ2-2 and V is TRBV12-3 or TRBV12-4; no reliable D call. There are 12 residues in the CDR3. The CDR3 spells CTSSLRRVELFF. The CDR3, as DNA: TGTACCAGCAGTCTTCGTCGAGTGGAGCTGTTTTTT.

This clonotype occurred a few times. This sequence may be a read error, since a much larger clone differs from it by one base. The V and J genes are TRBV24-1 and TRBJ2-5; no reliable D call. CDR1 is KGHDR and CDR2 is SFDVKD in the germline V gene. The CDR3 loop spans 12 amino acids. The CDR3 protein is CATSGLRETQYF. CDR3 in DNA: TGTGCCACCAGTGGTTTGCGGGAGACCCAGTACTTC.

The J gene is TRBJ2-7, the V gene TRBV30; 8 nucleotides agree with TRBD1. J gave up 0 bases and V 6 bases, and 4 bases lay outside the gene matches. This CDR3 has 13 residues. The V gene's germline CDR1 is GTSNPN and CDR2 SVGIG (reference sequence). The CDR3 coding sequence is TGTGCCTGTTCGACAGGGGACTCCTACGAGCAGTACTTC. Protein product: CACSTGDSYEQYF.

This clonotype was recorded a few times. The J gene is TRBJ1-2, the V gene TRBV9; possible D gene TRBD1, 6 bases. The CDR3 length is 13 residues. The germline V gene has CDR1 SGDLS and CDR2 YYNGEE. The V end lost 7 bases, the J end lost 8 bases, and 18 bases lay between the germline ends. Here the CDR3 reads CASRGGGFRGYTF. In nucleotides, the CDR3 is TGTGCCAGCCGGGGCGGGGGCTTCCGGGGCTACACCTTC.

The chain links TRBV20-1 to TRBJ2-1; 14 positions agree with TRBD2. This CDR3 spans 15 amino acids. V lost 6 bases, J lost 6 bases, and 7 bases stayed unmatched. CDR1 and CDR2 from the germline V gene are DFQATT and SNEGSKA (reference sequence). Here the CDR3 reads CSAASGTSGSNEQFF. The DNA for the CDR3 is TGCAGTGCCGCCTCCGGGACTAGCGGGAGCAATGAGCAGTTCTTC.

This clonotype has ten or more counts. The genes are TRBV12-3 or TRBV12-4 and TRBJ2-2, with a tentative D call TRBD2 (6 bases). The CDR3 runs 14 residues. V dropped 6 bases and J dropped 5 bases, with 13 bases sitting between them. CDR3 sequence reads: CASSLRDSTGELFF. The CDR3 coding sequence is TGTGCCAGCAGCCTCCGGGACTCTACCGGGGAGCTGTTTTTT.

V usage is TRBV11-3 and J usage is TRBJ2-3; no definite D call. V lost 1 base and J lost 6, with 17 bases in between. The CDR3 runs to 16 residues. CDR1 and CDR2 (germline): SGHNT, YENEEA. The CDR3, as DNA: TGTGCCAGCAGCTTAGGGCTTCTGGGTTCAGGCGATACGCAGTATTTT. Translating gives CASSLGLLGSGDTQYF.

This clonotype was counted many times. The rearrangement links TRBV27 to TRBJ2-5; possibly TRBD2 for D (6 bases). Between the trimmed V and J ends, which lost 4 bases and 0 bases, there was a span of 12 bases. CDR1 and CDR2 (germline): MNHEY, SMNVEV (reference sequence). CDR3 length equals 15 residues. CDR3 in amino acids: CASSWGIADQETQYF. The CDR3 DNA is TGTGCCAGCAGTTGGGGAATAGCGGACCAAGAGACCCAGTACTTC.

This clonotype has just a few counts. V usage is TRBV9 and J usage is TRBJ2-3; D is undetermined. CDR3 length equals 12 residues. CDR1 is SGDLS, CDR2 YYNGEE, per germline. V lost 3 bases and J lost 6, with 8 bases in between. CDR3 sequence: CASSAYRDTQYF. As DNA, the CDR3 is TGTGCCAGCAGCGCGTACCGGGATACGCAGTATTTT.

This clonotype has a count of ten or more. The rearrangement links TRBV2 to TRBJ1-2; 9 bases are a match to TRBD1. The CDR3 consists of 18 residues. Trimming removed 2 bases from V and 7 bases from J; junction bases left unmatched: 17. Germline V gives CDR1 SNHLY, CDR2 FYNNEI. CDR3 sequence (DNA): TGTGCCAGCAGTGAACACCGGGACAGGGTAATTCGGGGCTCTGGCTACACCTTC. Protein product: CASSEHRDRVIRGSGYTF. Full variable domain (outside the CDR3, taken from reference TRBV2 and TRBJ1-2): EPEVTQTPSHQVTQMGQEVILRCVPISNHLYFYWYRQILGQKVEFLVSFYNNEISEKSEIFDDQFSVERPDGSNFTLKIRSTKLEDSAMYFCASSEHRDRVIRGSGYTFGSGTRLTVV.

This clonotype was detected ten times or more. The rearrangement uses TRBV18 and TRBJ1-1; D may be TRBD1 (6 bases). The CDR3 totals 15 residues. The germline gives CDR1 KGHSH, CDR2 LQKENI. Trimming stripped 1 base from V and 8 bases from J, with 17 bases between. CDR3 sequence: CASSPLRPGAQEAFF. Here the CDR3 DNA reads TGTGCCAGCTCACCACTACGACCGGGGGCTCAGGAAGCTTTCTTT.

Many counts were recorded for this clonotype. The rearrangement joins TRBV11-2 to TRBJ2-3; no reliable D call. CDR1 SGHAT and CDR2 FQNNGV come from the germline V gene. CDR3 size: 15 residues. V lost 3 bases, J lost 2 bases, and 12 bases lay in between. The CDR3 DNA is TGTGCCAGCAGCTTTTTAGTCGGAGACACAGATACGCAGTATTTT. This sequence encodes CASSFLVGDTDTQYF.

This clonotype showed up just a few times. Being one base from a much bigger clone, this may be a read error. Lacking the conserved final phenylalanine or tryptophan, this CDR3 likely reflects a read error. This sequence joins TRBV12-3 or TRBV12-4 and TRBJ2-5; a possible D gene is TRBD2 (6 bases). This CDR3 is 15 amino acids long. V was pared by 0 bases and J by 7 bases, with 15 bases between. CDR3 sequence (DNA): TGTGCCAGCAGTTTAGCAGGCGGGGCGGATTGGACCCAGTACCTC. Protein product: CASSLAGGADWTQYL.

This clonotype was observed at least ten times. V gene TRBV12-3 or TRBV12-4 combines with J gene TRBJ2-2; D possibly corresponds to TRBD2 (6 bases). The CDR3 sequence is 14 residues long. The V end lost 7 bases, the J end lost 6 bases, and 15 bases lay between the germline ends. The DNA for the CDR3 is TGTGCCAGCACCCAACTAGCTGTGGCCGGGGAGCTGTTTTTT. This translates into CASTQLAVAGELFF.

This clonotype was seen a few times. The chain links TRBV2 to TRBJ2-4, with a weak D call TRBD2 (5 bases). V was clipped by 3 bases and J by 9 bases, with 12 bases between them. CDR3 length: 13 residues. Germline V lookup: CDR1 SNHLY, CDR2 FYNNEI. The CDR3 DNA reads TGTGCCAGCAGTGACGAGGGATCGGGCATTCAGTACTTC. Its protein product is CASSDEGSGIQYF.